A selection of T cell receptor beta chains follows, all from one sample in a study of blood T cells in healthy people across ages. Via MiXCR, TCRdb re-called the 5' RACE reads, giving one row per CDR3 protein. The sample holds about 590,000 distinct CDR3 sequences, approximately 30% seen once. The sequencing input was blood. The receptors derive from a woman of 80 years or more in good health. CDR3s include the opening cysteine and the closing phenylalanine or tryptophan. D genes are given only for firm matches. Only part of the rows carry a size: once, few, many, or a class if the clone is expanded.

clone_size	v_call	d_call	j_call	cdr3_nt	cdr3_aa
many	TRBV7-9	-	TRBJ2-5	TGTGCCAGCAGCCCGATCCCAGGGATAGAGACCCAGTACTTC	CASSPIPGIETQYF
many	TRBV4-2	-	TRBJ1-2	TGTGCCAGCAGCCGAGTGACAGACTCTAACTATGGCTACACCTTC	CASSRVTDSNYGYTF
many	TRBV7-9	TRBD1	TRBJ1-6	TGTGCCAGCAGTCGGACAGGGTCACCCCTCCACTTT	CASSRTGSPLHF
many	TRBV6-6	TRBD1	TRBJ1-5	TGTGCCAGCAAGGGACAGGGGCGCAATCAGCCCCAGCATTTT	CASKGQGRNQPQHF
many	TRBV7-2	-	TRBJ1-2	TGTGCCAGCAGCTTAGGGGGGCGGATTAACTATGGCTACACCTTC	CASSLGGRINYGYTF
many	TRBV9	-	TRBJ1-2	TGTGCCAGCACCCCCGGTGTAGCTAACTATGGCTACACCTTC	CASTPGVANYGYTF
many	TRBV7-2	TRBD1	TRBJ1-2	TGTGCCAGCAGCTTAGGGACAGGGCTGAAGGATGGCTACACCTTC	CASSLGTGLKDGYTF
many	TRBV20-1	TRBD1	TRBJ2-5	TGCAGTGCTAGTTCACAGGGGCCGCGGCACCAAGAGACCCAGTACTTC	CSASSQGPRHQETQYF
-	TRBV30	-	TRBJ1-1	TGTGCTGATAGGCAGGGTGGTGGTACTGAAGCTTTCTTT	CADRQGGGTEAFF
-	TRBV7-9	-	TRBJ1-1	TGTGCCAGCAGCAAGGACTTGACTGAAGCTTTCTTT	CASSKDLTEAFF
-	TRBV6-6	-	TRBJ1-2	TGTGTCAGCATGGAGGGGTTCTATGGCTACACCTTC	CVSMEGFYGYTF
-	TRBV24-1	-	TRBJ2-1	TGTGCCACCAGTGGGGTTGGGTCCGATGGTGAGCAGTTCTTC	CATSGVGSDGEQFF
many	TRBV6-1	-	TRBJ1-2	TGTGCCAGCAGTGAATACCAGGGCCGGAGGGGCTACACCTTC	CASSEYQGRRGYTF
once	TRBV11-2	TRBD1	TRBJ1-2	TGTGCCAGCAGCTCGACAGGGGCTAACTGTGGCTACACCTTC	CASSSTGANCGYTF
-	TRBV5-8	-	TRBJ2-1	TGTGCCAGCAGCCCCTGGGACGACAGCCTCTCCTACAATGAGCAGTTCTTC	CASSPWDDSLSYNEQFF
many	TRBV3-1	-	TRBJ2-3	TGTGCCAGCAGCCAAGACCAGGGATACACAGATACGCAGTATTTT	CASSQDQGYTDTQYF